The clone carrying this TCR beta chain was seen a handful of times. Its antigen is not identified. V was cut by 4 bases and J by 0 bases, with 9 bases left in between. The CDR3 sequence is 14 residues long. This sample is part of a study of response to subunit inactivated influenza vaccine. The study, taken as a whole, reports: New T cells are recruited in small numbers by each seasonal influenza vaccination, according to the authors' suggestion.

Via MiXCR, TCRdb re-called the RT-PCR reads, giving one row per CDR3 protein. The sample consists of about 780,000 distinct CDR3 sequences, less than 20% of them appearing once. This TCR was sampled from a man aged 50 to 59 who received an inactivated influenza vaccine. The sample consisted of PBMCs from blood, taken 4 to 6 days after vaccination. The V gene is TRBV12-3 or TRBV12-4, the J gene TRBJ1-2, with D hard to call. The CDR3 spells CASSSAEANYGYTF. The CDR3 DNA reads as TGTGCCAGCAGTTCGGCGGAGGCTAACTATGGCTACACCTTC.